This T cell receptor beta chain was identified during a study of cytomegalovirus exposure and HLA in healthy donors. Study context: Genotyping showed about 80% of some 400 donors falling in the Caucasian-associated ancestry cluster.

Broader study findings: A missense variant in DCLRE1C was later tied to TCR beta V- and J-gene trimming. In a later analysis, at a false discovery rate of 0.05, under 20,000 TCR beta sequences matched HLA alleles. The productive fraction for most TCR beta V segments was about 87% or about 30% in an earlier analysis.

Germline lookup yields CDR1 LNHNV and CDR2 YYDKDF (reference sequence). V shed 3 bases, J shed 0 bases, and the junction held 11 bases outside the gene matches. This CDR3 has 19 residues. Primers: 60 Vbeta forward and 13 Jbeta reverse. This table comes from immunoSEQ multiplex PCR, and its TCRdb copy is limited to in-frame clones, with some not included. Here the sample spans more than 95,000 clones, around 74% being singletons. Comments on this clone: Its antigen is not known.

Material for sequencing was PBMCs. The sequence was obtained from a man in his forties in good health and CMV-seronegative. The chain carries TRBV15 and TRBJ2-1; 10 bases align to TRBD2. Written as DNA, the CDR3 is TGTGCCACCAGCAGGGATAATAGCGGGAGGTTCCTCTCCTACAATGAGCAGTTCTTC. This translates into CATSRDNSGRFLSYNEQFF.